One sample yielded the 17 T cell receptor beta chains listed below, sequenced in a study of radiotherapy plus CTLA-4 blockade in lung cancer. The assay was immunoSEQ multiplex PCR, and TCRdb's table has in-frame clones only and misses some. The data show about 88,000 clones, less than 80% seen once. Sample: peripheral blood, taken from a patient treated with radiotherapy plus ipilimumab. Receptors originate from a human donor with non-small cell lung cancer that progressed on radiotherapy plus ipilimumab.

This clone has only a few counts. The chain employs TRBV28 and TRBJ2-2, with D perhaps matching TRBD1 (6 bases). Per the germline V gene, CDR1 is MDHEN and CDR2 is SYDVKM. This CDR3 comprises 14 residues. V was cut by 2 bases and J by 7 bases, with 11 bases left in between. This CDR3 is CASSLPTGNGELFF. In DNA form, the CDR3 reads TGTGCCAGCAGTTTACCAACAGGGAACGGGGAGCTGTTTTTT.

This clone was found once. CDR3 sequence: CASSEGASYPEAFF. The DNA for the CDR3 is TGTGCCAGCAGTGAAGGTGCGTCTTACCCTGAAGCTTTCTTT. The rearrangement links TRBV6-1 to TRBJ1-1; D gene unclear. CDR1 is MNHNS, CDR2 SASEGT, per germline. V was cut by 1 base and J by 6 bases, with 12 bases left in between. The CDR3 is made up of 14 amino acids.

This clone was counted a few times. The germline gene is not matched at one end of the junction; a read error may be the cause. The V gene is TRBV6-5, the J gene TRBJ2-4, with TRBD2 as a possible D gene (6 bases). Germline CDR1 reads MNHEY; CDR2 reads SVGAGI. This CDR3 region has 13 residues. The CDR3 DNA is TGTGCCAGCAGACGGGACTCCAAAAGCATTCAGTACTTC. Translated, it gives CASRRDSKSIQYF.

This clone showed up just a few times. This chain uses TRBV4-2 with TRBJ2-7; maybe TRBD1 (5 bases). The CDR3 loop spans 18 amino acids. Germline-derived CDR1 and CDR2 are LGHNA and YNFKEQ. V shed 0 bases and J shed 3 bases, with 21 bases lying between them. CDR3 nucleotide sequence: TGTGCCAGCAGCCAAGATATTTTCCAGGGTCTTTCAGTCTACGAGCAGTACTTC. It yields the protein CASSQDIFQGLSVYEQYF.

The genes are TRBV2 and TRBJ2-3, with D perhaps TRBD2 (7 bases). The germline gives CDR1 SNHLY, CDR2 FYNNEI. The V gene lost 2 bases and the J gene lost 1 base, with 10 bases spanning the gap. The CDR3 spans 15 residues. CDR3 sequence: CASSEWGGGTDTQYF. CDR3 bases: TGTGCCAGCAGTGAATGGGGGGGCGGCACAGATACGCAGTATTTT.

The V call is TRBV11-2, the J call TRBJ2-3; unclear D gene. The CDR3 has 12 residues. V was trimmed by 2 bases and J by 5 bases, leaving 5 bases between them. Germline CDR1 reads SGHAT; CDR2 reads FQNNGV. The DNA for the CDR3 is TGTGCCAGCAGCTTATCCCGAGATACGCAGTATTTT. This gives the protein CASSLSRDTQYF. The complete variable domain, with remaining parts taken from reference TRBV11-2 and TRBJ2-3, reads EAGVAQSPRYKIIEKRQSVAFWCNPISGHATLYWYQQILGQGPKLLIQFQNNGVVDDSQLPKDRFSAERLKGVDSTLKIQPAKLEDSAVYLCASSLSRDTQYFGPGTRLTVL.

The CDR3 DNA sequence: TGTGCCAGCAGCCCCCGAGGACCTACGGGAGAGCAGTTCTTC. As protein: CASSPRGPTGEQFF. J is TRBJ2-1 and V is TRBV13; possibly TRBD2 for D (5 bases). Germline values: CDR1 PRHDT, CDR2 FYEKMQ (reference sequence). V was cut by 5 bases and J by 10 bases, with 18 bases left in between. CDR3 length: 14 amino acids.

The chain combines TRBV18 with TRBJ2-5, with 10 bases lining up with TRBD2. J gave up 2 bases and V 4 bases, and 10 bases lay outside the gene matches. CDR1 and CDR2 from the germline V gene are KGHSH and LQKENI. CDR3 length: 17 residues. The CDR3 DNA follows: TGTGCCAGCTCACTGATCCCTTGGACTAGCGGACAAGAGACCCAGTACTTC. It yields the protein CASSLIPWTSGQETQYF.

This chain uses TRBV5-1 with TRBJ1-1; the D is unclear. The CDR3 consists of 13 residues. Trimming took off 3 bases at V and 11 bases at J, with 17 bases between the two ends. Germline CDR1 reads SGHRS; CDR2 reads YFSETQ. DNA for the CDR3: TGCGCCAGCAGCTCCGGCAGTGGGCTCGCGGCTTTCTTT. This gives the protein CASSSGSGLAAFF.

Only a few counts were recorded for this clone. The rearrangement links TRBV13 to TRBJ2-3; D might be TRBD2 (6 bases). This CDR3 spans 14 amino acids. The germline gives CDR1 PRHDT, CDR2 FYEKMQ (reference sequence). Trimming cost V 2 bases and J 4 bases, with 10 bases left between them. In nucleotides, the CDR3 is TGTGCCAGCAGCTTATACGGGAGTGCAGATACGCAGTATTTT. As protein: CASSLYGSADTQYF.

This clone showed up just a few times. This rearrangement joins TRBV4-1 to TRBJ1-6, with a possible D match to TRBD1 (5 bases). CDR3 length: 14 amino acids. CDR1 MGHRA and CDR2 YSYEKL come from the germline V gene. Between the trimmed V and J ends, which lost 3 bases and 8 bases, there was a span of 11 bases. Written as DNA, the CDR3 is TGCGCCAGCAGCCATGGGCAGGGATATTCACCCCTCCACTTT. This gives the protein CASSHGQGYSPLHF.

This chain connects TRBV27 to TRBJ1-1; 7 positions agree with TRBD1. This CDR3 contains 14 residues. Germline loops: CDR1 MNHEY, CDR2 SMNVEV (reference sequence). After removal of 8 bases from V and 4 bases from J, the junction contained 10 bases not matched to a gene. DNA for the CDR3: TGTGCCAGCGGCAGGGGGGACGGGTTCACTGAAGCTTTCTTT. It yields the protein CASGRGDGFTEAFF.

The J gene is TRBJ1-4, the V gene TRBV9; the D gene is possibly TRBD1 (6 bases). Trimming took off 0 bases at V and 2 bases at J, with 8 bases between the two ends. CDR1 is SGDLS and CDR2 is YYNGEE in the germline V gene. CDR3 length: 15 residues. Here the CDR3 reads CASSVEGGTNEKLFF. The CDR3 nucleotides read TGTGCCAGCAGCGTAGAAGGGGGTACTAATGAAAAACTGTTTTTT. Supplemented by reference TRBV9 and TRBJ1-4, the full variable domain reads DSGVTQTPKHLITATGQRVTLRCSPRSGDLSVYWYQQSLDQGLQFLIQYYNGEERAKGNILERFSAQQFPDLHSELNLSSLELGDSALYFCASSVEGGTNEKLFFGSGTQLSVL.

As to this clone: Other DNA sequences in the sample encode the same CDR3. This CDR3 reads CASSLQETQYF. The CDR3 DNA reads as TGTGCCAGCAGCTTACAAGAGACCCAGTACTTC. The rearrangement uses TRBV11-2 and TRBJ2-5, with D uncertain. CDR1 and CDR2 from the germline V gene are SGHAT and FQNNGV. There are 11 residues in the CDR3. With 2 bases removed from V and 2 bases from J, the gap between germline ends came to 0 bases.

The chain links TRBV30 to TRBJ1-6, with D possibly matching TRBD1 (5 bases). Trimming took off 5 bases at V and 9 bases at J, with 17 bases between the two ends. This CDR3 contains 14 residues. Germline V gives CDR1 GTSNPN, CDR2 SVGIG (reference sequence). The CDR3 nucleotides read TGTGCCTGGGATACGACAGTAAGAGCTTCACCCCTCCACTTT. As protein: CAWDTTVRASPLHF.

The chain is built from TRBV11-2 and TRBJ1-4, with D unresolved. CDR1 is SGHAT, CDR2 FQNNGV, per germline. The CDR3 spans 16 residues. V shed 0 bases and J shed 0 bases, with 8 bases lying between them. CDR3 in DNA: TGTGCCAGCAGCTTAGACAGGACTTCAACTAATGAAAAACTGTTTTTT. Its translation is CASSLDRTSTNEKLFF.

In nucleotides, the CDR3 is TGCGCCAGCAGCCAAGTACTTGGCCAGGACTATGGCTACACCTTC. Its translation is CASSQVLGQDYGYTF. This chain uses TRBV4-3 with TRBJ1-2; no definite D call. The CDR3 runs 15 residues. V was clipped by 1 base and J by 3 bases, with 12 bases between them. Germline CDR1 reads LGHNA; CDR2 reads YSLEER.